The next 23 T cell receptor beta chains were all read from a single sample in a study of radiotherapy plus CTLA-4 blockade in lung cancer. TCRdb's copy holds only in-frame clones and misses some; the assay was immunoSEQ multiplex PCR. The table records approximately 33,000 clones, approximately 78% of them present only once. This material consisted of peripheral blood, taken from a patient treated with radiotherapy plus ipilimumab. These receptor sequences come from a human donor with non-small cell lung cancer who had stable disease on radiotherapy plus ipilimumab.

The genes are TRBV28 and TRBJ1-1; D unresolved. Trimming stripped 5 bases from V and 1 base from J, with 11 bases between. CDR3 length equals 14 residues. CDR1 is MDHEN and CDR2 is SYDVKM in the germline V gene. The CDR3 protein is CASSPQSTNTEAFF. The CDR3, as DNA: TGTGCCAGCAGTCCTCAGAGCACGAACACTGAAGCTTTCTTT.

The CDR3 DNA reads as TGTGCCAGCAGAAGGGCTGAAGCTTTCTTT. This encodes CASRRAEAFF. The chain carries TRBV11-2 and TRBJ1-1; D gene ambiguous. The ends were cut back, 6 bases at V and 6 bases at J, with 5 bases in the middle. The length of the CDR3 is 10 residues. The germline V gene encodes CDR1 SGHAT and CDR2 FQNNGV.

The CDR3 nucleotides are TGTGCCAGCAGCCCCTGGACTAGCGGGGGGCCAGATACGCAGTATTTT. This translates into CASSPWTSGGPDTQYF. This chain connects TRBV11-2 to TRBJ2-3; TRBD2 matches at 14 bases. The CDR3 has 16 amino acids. J lost 4 bases, V lost 5 bases, and 5 bases had no gene match. Per the germline V gene, CDR1 is SGHAT and CDR2 is FQNNGV.

This chain joins TRBV27 and TRBJ1-2; D not resolved. This CDR3 comprises 17 residues. The V and J ends lost 2 bases and 1 base respectively, with 17 bases between them. Germline CDR1 MNHEY, CDR2 SMNVEV (reference sequence). CDR3 amino acids: CASSLSRTPSINYGYTF. In DNA form, the CDR3 reads TGTGCCAGCAGTTTAAGTAGGACGCCTAGTATTAACTATGGCTACACCTTC.

This chain links TRBV5-4 with TRBJ1-1, with 9 nucleotides matching TRBD1. CDR3 size: 17 residues. J gave up 0 bases and V 5 bases, and 11 bases lay outside the gene matches. Germline CDR1 and CDR2: SGHNT and YYREEE (reference sequence). The DNA for the CDR3 is TGTGCCAGCAGTTTATTACAGGGGGCGGCGGTGAACACTGAAGCTTTCTTT. Translation gives CASSLLQGAAVNTEAFF.

This clone has a handful of counts. CDR3: CASSPGPRNEKLFF. CDR3 in DNA: TGTGCCAGCTCCCCGGGGCCTAGGAATGAAAAACTGTTTTTT. The chain couples TRBV5-4 to TRBJ1-4; tentatively, D is TRBD1 (5 bases). Looked up from germline, CDR1 is SGHNT and CDR2 is YYREEE (reference sequence). CDR3 size: 14 residues. Trimming took off 7 bases at V and 5 bases at J, with 15 bases between the two ends.

The rearrangement links TRBV29-1 to TRBJ1-1; D unresolved. CDR3 size: 12 residues. The V end lost 2 bases, the J end lost 1 base, and 5 bases lay between the germline ends. Germline CDR1 is SQVTM and CDR2 is ANQGSEA. The CDR3 DNA reads as TGCAGCGTTGAATGGGGGAACACTGAAGCTTTCTTT. It translates to CSVEWGNTEAFF.

This clone was recorded once. The J gene is TRBJ1-6, the V gene TRBV7-6; possible D gene TRBD1, 5 bases. The CDR3 runs to 15 residues. CDR1 is SGHVS and CDR2 is FNYEAQ in the germline V gene. The V gene lost 1 base and the J gene lost 6 bases, with 10 bases spanning the gap. This CDR3 reads CASSLGPGTNSPLHF. The CDR3 DNA sequence: TGTGCCAGCAGCTTAGGGCCAGGGACTAATTCACCCCTCCACTTT.

The rearrangement links TRBV5-8 to TRBJ1-6; no clear D gene. Trimming pared 0 bases from V and 4 bases from J, leaving 5 bases between. CDR1 and CDR2 from the germline V gene are SGHTS and YDEGEE. CDR3 length: 14 residues. The CDR3 coding sequence is TGTGCCAGCAGCTTGGGGGGTTATAATTCACCCCTCCACTTT. It is translated as CASSLGGYNSPLHF.

This clone was seen only a few times. The V gene is TRBV19, the J gene TRBJ1-2, with D perhaps matching TRBD1 (5 bases). Trimming removed 6 bases from V and 5 bases from J, with 25 bases in between. There are 17 residues in the CDR3. CDR1 is LNHDA and CDR2 is SQIVND in the germline V gene (reference sequence). The CDR3 spells CASSPGGRYASGYGYTF. For the CDR3, the DNA is TGTGCCAGTAGCCCTGGGGGACGCTACGCCTCCGGGTATGGCTACACCTTC.

On this clone itself: Germline is not matched at one junction end, which may reflect a read error. Additional DNA sequences in this sample encode the identical CDR3. J is TRBJ1-1 and V is TRBV19, with D possibly matching TRBD1 (5 bases). Per the germline V gene, CDR1 is LNHDA and CDR2 is SQIVND (reference sequence). The CDR3 length is 14 residues. This CDR3 reads CASTRQTFSAEAFF. The CDR3 nucleotides are TGTGCCAGTACTCGACAGACCTTCTCCGCTGAAGCCTTCTTT.

This chain links TRBV19 with TRBJ1-1; no clear D. This CDR3 region has 15 residues. From germline, CDR1 is LNHDA and CDR2 SQIVND (reference sequence). Trimming shortened V by 5 bases and J by 3 bases, and 16 bases separated the two germline ends. The CDR3 DNA is TGTGCCAGTAGTTCAATTGGACGGACTCACACTGAAGCTTTCTTT. The encoded protein is CASSSIGRTHTEAFF.

The gene calls are TRBV10-3 and TRBJ1-2, with D possibly TRBD1 on 6 matching bases. Germline-derived CDR1 and CDR2 are ENHRY and SYGVKD. Trimming took off 0 bases at V and 7 bases at J, with 12 bases between the two ends. The CDR3 totals 14 residues. The CDR3, as DNA: TGTGCCATCAGTGAGTCGCAGGGGCGTGTTGGCTACACCTTC. Its translation is CAISESQGRVGYTF.

The V gene is TRBV28, the J gene TRBJ1-1; D unclear. CDR1 MDHEN and CDR2 SYDVKM come from the germline V gene. V was shortened by 7 bases and J by 0 bases, with 6 bases between the two germline ends. The CDR3 runs to 12 residues. The CDR3 bases are TGTGCCAGCAAAGAGGTGAACACTGAAGCTTTCTTT. Protein: CASKEVNTEAFF.

The chain has TRBV18 and TRBJ1-2; D possibly corresponds to TRBD1 (6 bases). V was clipped by 2 bases and J by 6 bases, with 13 bases between them. Germline V gene data show CDR1 as KGHSH and CDR2 as LQKENI. This CDR3 spans 14 amino acids. CDR3 bases: TGTGCCAGCTCACCATCCGGACAGCTAGATGGCTACACCTTC. Its translation: CASSPSGQLDGYTF.

The V gene is TRBV19, the J gene TRBJ1-6, with no clear D. The CDR3 loop spans 14 amino acids. The germline V and J ends were trimmed by 6 bases and 0 bases, with 6 bases remaining between them. Germline CDR1 and CDR2: LNHDA and SQIVND (reference sequence). The CDR3 coding sequence is TGTGCCAGTAGGAGGGACTCCTATAATTCACCCCTCCACTTT. Protein: CASRRDSYNSPLHF.

This rearrangement joins TRBV6-5 to TRBJ1-2, with 7 positions matching TRBD1. The V segment lost 4 bases and the J segment 0 bases; nucleotides outside the gene matches: 5. Germline CDR1 is MNHEY and CDR2 is SVGAGI. This CDR3 is built from 15 residues. The CDR3 is CASSSGDSPNYGYTF. The CDR3 nucleotides read TGTGCCAGCAGTTCCGGGGACAGCCCTAACTATGGCTACACCTTC.

The chain uses TRBV11-3 and TRBJ1-5; 9 bases map to TRBD1. The V gene's germline CDR1 is SGHNT and CDR2 YENEEA. Trimming took 4 bases from V and 1 from J; bases not matched to a gene: 17. The CDR3 extends over 20 amino acids. This chain's CDR3 is CASSSPTGQGDDESNQPQHF. Here the CDR3 DNA reads TGTGCCAGCAGCTCACCAACGGGACAGGGAGACGATGAAAGCAATCAGCCCCAGCATTTT.

This clone was observed a single time. CDR3 nucleotides: TGTGCCTGGAGGGGGTTCTGGGGAAACGCGAACACCGGGGAGCTGTTTTTT. This gives the protein CAWRGFWGNANTGELFF. The chain carries TRBV30 and TRBJ2-2; D is undetermined. Deletions cut 3 bases from V and 0 bases from J, with 17 bases between. The CDR3 runs to 17 residues. Per germline, CDR1 GTSNPN and CDR2 SVGIG (reference sequence).

This sequence joins TRBV13 and TRBJ1-2, with TRBD1 matching 9 bases. Germline values: CDR1 PRHDT, CDR2 FYEKMQ (reference sequence). J gave up 7 bases and V 5 bases, and 11 bases lay outside the gene matches. The CDR3 is made up of 15 amino acids. CDR3 sequence: CASSLTTTGGSGYTF. CDR3 in DNA: TGTGCCAGCAGCCTTACAACAACAGGGGGCTCTGGCTACACCTTC.

This clone has just a few counts. The chain combines TRBV5-1 with TRBJ1-3; D remains unclear. V lost 2 bases, J lost 0 bases, and 6 bases lay in between. CDR1 SGHRS and CDR2 YFSETQ come from the germline V gene. The CDR3 loop spans 14 amino acids. This CDR3 reads CASSFTDSGNTIYF. The CDR3 DNA follows: TGCGCCAGCAGCTTCACTGACTCTGGAAACACCATATATTTT. Supplemented by reference TRBV5-1 and TRBJ1-3, the full variable domain reads KAGVTQTPRYLIKTRGQQVTLSCSPISGHRSVSWYQQTPGQGLQFLFEYFSETQRNKGNFPGRFSGRQFSNSRSEMNVSTLELGDSALYLCASSFTDSGNTIYFGEGSWLTVV.

V gene TRBV7-2 combines with J gene TRBJ1-3, with D possibly matching TRBD1 (5 bases). The V and J ends lost 3 bases and 8 bases respectively, with 14 bases between them. Looked up from germline, CDR1 is SGHTA and CDR2 is FQGNSA. The CDR3 covers 14 residues. The CDR3 DNA sequence: TGTGCCAGCAGCTTCGGACAACCCATACACACCATATATTTT. This sequence encodes CASSFGQPIHTIYF. Supplemented by reference TRBV7-2 and TRBJ1-3, the full variable domain reads GAGVSQSPSNKVTEKGKDVELRCDPISGHTALYWYRQSLGQGLEFLIYFQGNSAPDKSGLPSDRFSAERTGGSVSTLTIQRTQQEDSAVYLCASSFGQPIHTIYFGEGSWLTVV.

The rearrangement joins TRBV9 to TRBJ1-1, with D perhaps TRBD1 (6 bases). Per the germline V gene, CDR1 is SGDLS and CDR2 is YYNGEE. The length of the CDR3 is 15 residues. Trimming stripped 3 bases from V and 1 base from J, with 13 bases between. DNA of the CDR3: TGTGCCAGCAGCGCGGGACAACTCGAGAACACTGAAGCTTTCTTT. Translated, it gives CASSAGQLENTEAFF. Full variable domain (remainder filled in from reference TRBV9 and TRBJ1-1): DSGVTQTPKHLITATGQRVTLRCSPRSGDLSVYWYQQSLDQGLQFLIQYYNGEERAKGNILERFSAQQFPDLHSELNLSSLELGDSALYFCASSAGQLENTEAFFGQGTRLTVV.